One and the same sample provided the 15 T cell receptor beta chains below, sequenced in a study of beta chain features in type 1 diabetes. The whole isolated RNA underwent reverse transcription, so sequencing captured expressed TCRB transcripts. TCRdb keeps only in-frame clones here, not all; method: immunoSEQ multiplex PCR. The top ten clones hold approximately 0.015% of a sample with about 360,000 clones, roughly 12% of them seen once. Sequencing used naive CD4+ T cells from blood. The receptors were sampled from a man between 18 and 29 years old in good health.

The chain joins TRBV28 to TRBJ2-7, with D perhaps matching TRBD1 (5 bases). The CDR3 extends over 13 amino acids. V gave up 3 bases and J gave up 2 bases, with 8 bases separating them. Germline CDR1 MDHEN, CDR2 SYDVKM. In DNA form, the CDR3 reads TGTGCCAGCAGTTTGCCGGACACCTACGAGCAGTACTTC. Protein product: CASSLPDTYEQYF.

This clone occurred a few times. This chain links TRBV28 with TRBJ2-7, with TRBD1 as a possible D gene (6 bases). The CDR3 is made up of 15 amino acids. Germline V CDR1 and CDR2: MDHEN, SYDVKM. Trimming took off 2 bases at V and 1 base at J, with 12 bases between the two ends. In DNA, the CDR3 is TGTGCCAGCAGTTTAGGCAGGGGTAATTCCTACGAGCAGTACTTC. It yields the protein CASSLGRGNSYEQYF.

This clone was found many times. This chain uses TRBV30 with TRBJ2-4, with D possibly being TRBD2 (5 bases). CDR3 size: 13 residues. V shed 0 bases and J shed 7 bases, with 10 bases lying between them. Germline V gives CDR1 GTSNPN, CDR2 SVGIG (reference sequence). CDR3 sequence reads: CAWSVTTGNIQYF. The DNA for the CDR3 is TGTGCCTGGAGTGTGACTACTGGGAACATTCAGTACTTC. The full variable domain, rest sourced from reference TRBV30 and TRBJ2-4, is SQTIHQWPATLVQPVGSPLSLECTVEGTSNPNLYWYRQAAGRGLQLLFYSVGIGQISSEVPQNLSASRPQDRQFILSSKKLLLSDSGFYLCAWSVTTGNIQYFGAGTRLSVL.

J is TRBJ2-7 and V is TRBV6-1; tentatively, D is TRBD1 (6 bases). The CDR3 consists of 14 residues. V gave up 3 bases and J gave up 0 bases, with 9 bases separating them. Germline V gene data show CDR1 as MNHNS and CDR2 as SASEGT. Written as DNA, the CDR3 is TGTGCCAGCAGTGAGGACAGCAACTCCTACGAGCAGTACTTC. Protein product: CASSEDSNSYEQYF.

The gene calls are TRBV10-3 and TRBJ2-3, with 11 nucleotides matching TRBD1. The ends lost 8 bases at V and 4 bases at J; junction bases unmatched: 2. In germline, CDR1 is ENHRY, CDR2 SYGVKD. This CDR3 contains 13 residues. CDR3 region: CAIGQGAADTQYF. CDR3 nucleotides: TGTGCCATCGGACAGGGGGCGGCAGATACGCAGTATTTT.

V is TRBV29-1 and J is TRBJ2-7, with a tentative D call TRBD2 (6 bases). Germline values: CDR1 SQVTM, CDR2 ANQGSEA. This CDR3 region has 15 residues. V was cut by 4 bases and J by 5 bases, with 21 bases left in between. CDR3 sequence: CSVVGASVGGNEQYF. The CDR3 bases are TGCAGCGTTGTGGGCGCATCGGTCGGCGGGAACGAGCAGTACTTC.

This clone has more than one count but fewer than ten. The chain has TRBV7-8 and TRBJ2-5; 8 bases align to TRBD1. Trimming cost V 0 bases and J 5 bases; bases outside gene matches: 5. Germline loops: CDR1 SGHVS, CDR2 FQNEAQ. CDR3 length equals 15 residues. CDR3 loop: CASSLATGEWETQYF. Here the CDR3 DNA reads TGTGCCAGCAGCTTAGCGACAGGGGAATGGGAGACCCAGTACTTC.

The DNA of the CDR3 is TGCAGCGCCCCGGGACAGCCTAACACAGATACGCAGTATTTT. This gives the protein CSAPGQPNTDTQYF. The chain employs TRBV29-1 and TRBJ2-3; 7 bases are shared with TRBD1. Germline CDR1 and CDR2: SQVTM and ANQGSEA. The V segment lost 7 bases and the J segment 2 bases; nucleotides outside the gene matches: 9. The CDR3 has 14 amino acids.

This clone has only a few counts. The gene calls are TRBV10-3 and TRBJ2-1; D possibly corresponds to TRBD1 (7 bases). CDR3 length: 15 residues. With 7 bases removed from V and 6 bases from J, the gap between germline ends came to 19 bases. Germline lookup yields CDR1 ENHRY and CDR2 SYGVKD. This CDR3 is CAIKAGQNYINEQFF. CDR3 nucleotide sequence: TGTGCCATCAAGGCGGGACAGAATTATATCAATGAGCAGTTCTTC.

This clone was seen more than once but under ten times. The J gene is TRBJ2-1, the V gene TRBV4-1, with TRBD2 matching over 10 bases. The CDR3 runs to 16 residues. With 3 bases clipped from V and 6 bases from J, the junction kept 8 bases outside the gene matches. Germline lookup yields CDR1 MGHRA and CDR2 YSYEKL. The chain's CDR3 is CASSQHALAGANEQFF. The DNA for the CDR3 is TGCGCCAGCAGCCAGCACGCCCTAGCGGGGGCCAATGAGCAGTTCTTC.

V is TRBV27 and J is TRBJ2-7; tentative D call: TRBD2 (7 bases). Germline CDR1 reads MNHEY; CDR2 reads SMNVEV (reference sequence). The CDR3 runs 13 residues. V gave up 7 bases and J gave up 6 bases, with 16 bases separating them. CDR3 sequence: CASTSRGRSEQYF. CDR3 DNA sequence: TGTGCCAGCACCTCGCGGGGGCGCAGCGAGCAGTACTTC.

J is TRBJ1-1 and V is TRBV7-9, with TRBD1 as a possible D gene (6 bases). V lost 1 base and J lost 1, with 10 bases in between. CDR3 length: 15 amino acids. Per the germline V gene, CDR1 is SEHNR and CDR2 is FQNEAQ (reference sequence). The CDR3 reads CASSLVGAGNTEAFF. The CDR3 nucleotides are TGTGCCAGCAGCTTAGTGGGGGCGGGGAACACTGAAGCTTTCTTT.

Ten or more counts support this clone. Here the CDR3 DNA reads TGTGCCAGCAGCTTTAGTATGGCCCAGTACTTC. It encodes CASSFSMAQYF. The chain joins TRBV13 to TRBJ2-5; D uncertain. The CDR3 spans 11 residues. CDR1 and CDR2 (germline): PRHDT, FYEKMQ (reference sequence). Trimming took 3 bases from V and 9 from J, leaving 8 bases between them.

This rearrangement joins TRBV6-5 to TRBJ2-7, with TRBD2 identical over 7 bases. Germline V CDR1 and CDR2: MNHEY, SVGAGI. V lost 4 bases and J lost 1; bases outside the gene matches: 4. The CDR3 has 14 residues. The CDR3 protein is CASSWLAESYEQYF. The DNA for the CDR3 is TGTGCCAGCAGTTGGCTAGCGGAATCCTACGAGCAGTACTTC.

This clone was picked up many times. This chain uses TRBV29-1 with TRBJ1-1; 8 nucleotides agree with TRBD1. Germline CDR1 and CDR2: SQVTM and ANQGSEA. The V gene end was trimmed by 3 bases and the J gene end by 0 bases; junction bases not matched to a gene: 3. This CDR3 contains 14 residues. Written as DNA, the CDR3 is TGCAGCGTTGATGACAGGGGAATGAACACTGAAGCTTTCTTT. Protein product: CSVDDRGMNTEAFF.